The TCR beta chain described here comes from a study of cytotoxic CD8 clonotypes in ibrutinib-treated CLL. Study-level points and caveats: Baseline levels were approached again at progression, after clonality had risen at ibrutinib response.

The germline V gene encodes CDR1 SGDLS and CDR2 YYNGEE. CDR3 length: 14 residues. Trimming left V 4 bases short and J 6 bases short, with 15 bases between. About this clone: Its antigen is not identified.

The targeted sequencing depth was 1 in 200,000 to 1 in 1 million T cells. Libraries were prepared by immunoSEQ multiplex PCR; TCRdb keeps only in-frame clonotypes and omits some of them. The sample has 150,000 to 200,000 clones, about 72% seen once. This specimen consisted of PBMCs, obtained after 24 months of ibrutinib treatment. The chain links TRBV9 to TRBJ2-3; D ambiguous. The TCR sequence derives from a human donor with chronic lymphocytic leukemia. The CDR3 coding sequence is TGTGCCAGCAGCTATATGGGCGAGTTTGATACGCAGTATTTT. It is translated as CASSYMGEFDTQYF. Full variable domain (outside the CDR3, taken from reference TRBV9 and TRBJ2-3): DSGVTQTPKHLITATGQRVTLRCSPRSGDLSVYWYQQSLDQGLQFLIQYYNGEERAKGNILERFSAQQFPDLHSELNLSSLELGDSALYFCASSYMGEFDTQYFGPGTRLTVL.